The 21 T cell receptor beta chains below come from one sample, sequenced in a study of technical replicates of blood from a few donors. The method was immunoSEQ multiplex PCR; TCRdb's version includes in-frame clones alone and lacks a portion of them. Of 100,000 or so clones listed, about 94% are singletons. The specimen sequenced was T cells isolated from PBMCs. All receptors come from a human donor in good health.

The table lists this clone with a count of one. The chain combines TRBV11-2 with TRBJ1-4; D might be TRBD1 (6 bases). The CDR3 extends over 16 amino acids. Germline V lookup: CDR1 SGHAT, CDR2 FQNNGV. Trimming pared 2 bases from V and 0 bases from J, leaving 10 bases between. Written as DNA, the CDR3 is TGTGCCAGCAGCTTAAACAGGGACCCAACTAATGAAAAACTGTTTTTT. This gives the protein CASSLNRDPTNEKLFF.

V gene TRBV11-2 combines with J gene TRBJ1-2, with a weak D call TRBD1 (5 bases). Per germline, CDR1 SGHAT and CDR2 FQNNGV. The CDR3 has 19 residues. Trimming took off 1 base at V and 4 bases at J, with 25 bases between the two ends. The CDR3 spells CASSLVGILNPGQGYGYTF. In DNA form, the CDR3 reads TGTGCCAGCAGCTTAGTGGGTATACTAAATCCTGGGCAGGGCTATGGCTACACCTTC.

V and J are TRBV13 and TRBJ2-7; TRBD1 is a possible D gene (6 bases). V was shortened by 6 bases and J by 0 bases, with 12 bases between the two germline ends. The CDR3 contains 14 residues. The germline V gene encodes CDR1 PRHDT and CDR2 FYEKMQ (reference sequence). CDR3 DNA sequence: TGTGCCAGCAGTCCACAGGGACGCTCCTACGAGCAGTACTTC. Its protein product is CASSPQGRSYEQYF.

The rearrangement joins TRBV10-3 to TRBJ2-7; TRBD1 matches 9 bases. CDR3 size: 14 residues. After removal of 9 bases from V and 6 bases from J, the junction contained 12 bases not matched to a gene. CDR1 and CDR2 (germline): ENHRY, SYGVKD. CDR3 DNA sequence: TGTGCCATACAGACAGGGGGGTCTATTGTCGAGCAGTACTTC. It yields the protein CAIQTGGSIVEQYF.

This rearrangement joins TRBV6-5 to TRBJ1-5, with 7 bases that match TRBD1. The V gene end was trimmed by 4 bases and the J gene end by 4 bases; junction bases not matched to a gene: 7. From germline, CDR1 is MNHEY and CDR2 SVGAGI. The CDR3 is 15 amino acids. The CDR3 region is CASSSGTAPNQPQHF. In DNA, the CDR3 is TGTGCCAGCAGTTCCGGGACAGCGCCAAATCAGCCCCAGCATTTT.

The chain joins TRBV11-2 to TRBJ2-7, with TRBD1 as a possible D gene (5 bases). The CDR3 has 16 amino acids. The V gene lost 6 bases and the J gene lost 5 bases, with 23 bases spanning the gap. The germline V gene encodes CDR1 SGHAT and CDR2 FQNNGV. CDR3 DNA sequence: TGTGCCAGCAGATTACCCGACAGTAGGATTTTCGACGAGCAGTACTTC. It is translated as CASRLPDSRIFDEQYF.

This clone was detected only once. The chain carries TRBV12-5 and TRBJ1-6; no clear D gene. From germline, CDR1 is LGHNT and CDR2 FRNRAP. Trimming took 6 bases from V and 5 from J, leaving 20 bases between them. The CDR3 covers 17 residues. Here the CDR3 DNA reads TGTGCTAGTGGCCCGGCGGGGAGGGCCCGTAATAATTCACCCCTCCACTTT. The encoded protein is CASGPAGRARNNSPLHF.

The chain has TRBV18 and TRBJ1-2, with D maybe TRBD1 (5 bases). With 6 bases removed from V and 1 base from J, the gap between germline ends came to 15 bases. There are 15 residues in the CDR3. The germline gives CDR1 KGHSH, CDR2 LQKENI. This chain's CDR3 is CASSPPGGFNYGYTF. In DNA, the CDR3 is TGTGCCAGCTCCCCCCCGGGGGGATTTAACTATGGCTACACCTTC.

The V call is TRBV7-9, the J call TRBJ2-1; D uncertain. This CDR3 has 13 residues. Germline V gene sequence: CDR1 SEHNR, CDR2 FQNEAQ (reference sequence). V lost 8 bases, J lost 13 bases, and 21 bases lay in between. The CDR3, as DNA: TGTGCCAGCTTAGGATCTTTTAGCCGTATCCAGTTCTTC. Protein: CASLGSFSRIQFF.

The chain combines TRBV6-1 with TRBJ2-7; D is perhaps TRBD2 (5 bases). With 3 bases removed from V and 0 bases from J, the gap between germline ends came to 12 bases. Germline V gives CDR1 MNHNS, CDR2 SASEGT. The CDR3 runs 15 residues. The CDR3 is CASSDFTGNSYEQYF. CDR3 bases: TGTGCCAGCAGTGATTTTACGGGGAACTCCTACGAGCAGTACTTC.

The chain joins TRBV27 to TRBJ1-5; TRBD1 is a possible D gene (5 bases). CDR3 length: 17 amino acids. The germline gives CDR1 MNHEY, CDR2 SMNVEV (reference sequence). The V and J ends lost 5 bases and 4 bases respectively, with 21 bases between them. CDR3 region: CASSPGGGKGSNQPQHF. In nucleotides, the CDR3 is TGTGCCAGCAGTCCCGGGGGGGGAAAGGGGTCAAATCAGCCCCAGCATTTT.

DNA for the CDR3: TGTGCCAGCTCGCCGAGAAAAGCGGGGGGTCTGATCGATTCACCCCTCCACTTT. Translating gives CASSPRKAGGLIDSPLHF. This chain connects TRBV18 to TRBJ1-6, with D possibly matching TRBD1 (5 bases). CDR3 length equals 18 residues. V lost 6 bases and J 8 bases, leaving 26 bases between the germline ends. Germline V gives CDR1 KGHSH, CDR2 LQKENI.

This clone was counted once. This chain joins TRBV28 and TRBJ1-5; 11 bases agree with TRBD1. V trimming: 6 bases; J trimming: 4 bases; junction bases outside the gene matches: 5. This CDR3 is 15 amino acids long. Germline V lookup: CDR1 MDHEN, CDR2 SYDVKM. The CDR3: CASSSGTGGNQPQHF. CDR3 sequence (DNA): TGTGCCAGCAGCTCCGGGACAGGGGGAAATCAGCCCCAGCATTTT.

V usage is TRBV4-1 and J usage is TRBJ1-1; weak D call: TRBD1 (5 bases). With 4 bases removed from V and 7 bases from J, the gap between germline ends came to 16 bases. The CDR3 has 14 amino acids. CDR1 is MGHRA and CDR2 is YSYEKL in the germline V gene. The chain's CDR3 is CASSLNRPEVEAFF. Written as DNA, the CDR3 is TGCGCCAGCAGCCTTAACAGGCCTGAGGTTGAAGCTTTCTTT.

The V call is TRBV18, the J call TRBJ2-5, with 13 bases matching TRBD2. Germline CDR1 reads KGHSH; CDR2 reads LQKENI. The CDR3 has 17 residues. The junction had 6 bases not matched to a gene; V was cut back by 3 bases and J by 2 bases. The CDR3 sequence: CASSPRLAGGYQETQYF. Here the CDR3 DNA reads TGTGCCAGCTCACCCAGACTAGCGGGAGGTTATCAAGAGACCCAGTACTTC.

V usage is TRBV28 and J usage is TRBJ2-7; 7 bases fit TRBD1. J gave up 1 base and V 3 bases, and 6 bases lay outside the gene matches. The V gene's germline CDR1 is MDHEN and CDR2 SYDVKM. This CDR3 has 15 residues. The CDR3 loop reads CASSFLGTESYEQYF. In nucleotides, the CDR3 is TGTGCCAGCAGTTTTCTTGGGACAGAGTCCTACGAGCAGTACTTC.

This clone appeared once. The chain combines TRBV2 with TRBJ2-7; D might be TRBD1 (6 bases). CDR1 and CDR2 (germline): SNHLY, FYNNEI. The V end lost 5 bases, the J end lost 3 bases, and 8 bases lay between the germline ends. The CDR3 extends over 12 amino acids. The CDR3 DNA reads TGTGCCAGCAGTACAGGGAACTACGAGCAGTACTTC. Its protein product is CASSTGNYEQYF.

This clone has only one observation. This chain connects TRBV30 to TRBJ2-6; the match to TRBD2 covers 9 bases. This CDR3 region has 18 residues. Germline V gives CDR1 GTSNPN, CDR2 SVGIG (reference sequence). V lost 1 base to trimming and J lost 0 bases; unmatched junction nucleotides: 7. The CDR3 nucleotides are TGTGCCTGGAGTGCTCTAGCGGGGATTAGCTCTGGGGCCAACGTCCTGACTTTC. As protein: CAWSALAGISSGANVLTF.

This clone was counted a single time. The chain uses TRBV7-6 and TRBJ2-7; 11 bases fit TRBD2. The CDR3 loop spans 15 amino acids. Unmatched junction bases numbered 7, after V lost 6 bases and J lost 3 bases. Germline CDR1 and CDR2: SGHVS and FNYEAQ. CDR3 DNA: TGTGCCAGCAGGACCTCTAGCGGGAGGAACTACGAGCAGTACTTC. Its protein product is CASRTSSGRNYEQYF. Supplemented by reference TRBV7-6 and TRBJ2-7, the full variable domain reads GAGVSQSPRYKVTKRGQDVALRCDPISGHVSLYWYRQALGQGPEFLTYFNYEAQQDKSGLPNDRFSAERPEGSISTLTIQRTEQRDSAMYRCASRTSSGRNYEQYFGPGTRLTVT.

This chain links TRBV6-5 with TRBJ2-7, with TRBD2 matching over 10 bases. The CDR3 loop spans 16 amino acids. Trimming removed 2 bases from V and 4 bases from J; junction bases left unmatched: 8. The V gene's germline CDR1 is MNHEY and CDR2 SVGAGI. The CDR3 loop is CASSYGLAGGGYEQYF. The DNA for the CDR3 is TGTGCCAGCAGTTACGGGTTAGCGGGGGGCGGTTACGAGCAGTACTTC.

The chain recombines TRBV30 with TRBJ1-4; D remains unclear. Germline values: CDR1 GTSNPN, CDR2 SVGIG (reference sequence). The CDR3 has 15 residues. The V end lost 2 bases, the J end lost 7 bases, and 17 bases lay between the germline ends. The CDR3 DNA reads TGTGCCTGGAGTCCACCCCACTTGTCGGGTGAAAAACTGTTTTTT. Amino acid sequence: CAWSPPHLSGEKLFF.